The clone carrying this TCR beta chain is categorized as medium-sized. Its antigen is unknown. Regarding the study as a whole: Approximately 13% of tumor Treg sequences matched naive CD4+ cells. Tumor-infiltrating Treg TCR alpha and beta sequences overlapped most with tumor naive CD4+ T cells, then blood naive. The TCR gene usage of tumor memory CD4+ T cells clustered together with blood and lymph node memory CD4+ cells and with lymph node naive CD4+ cells.

Trimming at V came to 5 bases and at J to 8 bases, leaving 11 bases not matched to a gene. The CDR3 is 14 amino acids. Treg sorting used a CD4+CD25+CD127-/low gate. The TRBV12-4/TRBJ1-2 clonotypes were amplified using barcode primers with ligated adaptors. TCRdb reprocessed the multiplex PCR reads with MiXCR, giving one entry per CDR3 protein. The sample includes roughly 800 distinct CDR3 sequences, 15% to 20% seen only once; the top ten take about half. The J gene is TRBJ1-2, the V gene TRBV12-3 or TRBV12-4; TRBD1 matches at 7 bases. Sequencing input: Tregs sorted from blood. The receptor was isolated from a female donor with breast cancer. The CDR3: CASSQNRGKAGYTF. The DNA for the CDR3 is TGTGCCAGCAGTCAAAACAGGGGAAAAGCGGGCTACACCTTC.